One sample yielded the 5 T cell receptor beta chains listed below, sequenced in a study of shared T cell receptors in the human thymus. Profiling relied on immunoSEQ multiplex PCR, and the TCRdb table lists in-frame clones only, not all of them. The sample holds fewer than 700,000 clones, around nine tenths seen once. The data also belong to a second study, concerning human thymus T cells.

The source material was thymocytes. These receptors were obtained from a boy in the first two years of life with a congenital heart defect.

The chain couples TRBV5-4 to TRBJ2-5; 11 bases are shared with TRBD2. CDR1 SGHNT and CDR2 YYREEE come from the germline V gene (reference sequence). This CDR3 has 15 residues. V was clipped by 4 bases and J by 2 bases; unmatched bases: 4. For the CDR3, the DNA is TGTGCCAGCAGCGAACTAGCGGGAGTACAAGAGACCCAGTACTTC. Translated: CASSELAGVQETQYF.

The V and J genes are TRBV11-2 and TRBJ1-1; 9 bases match TRBD1. The length of the CDR3 is 14 residues. The J segment lost 7 bases and the V segment lost 4 bases, leaving 7 bases of the junction unmatched. CDR1 and CDR2 from the germline V gene are SGHAT and FQNNGV. The CDR3 loop is CASSSGTGSGEAFF. CDR3 nucleotide sequence: TGTGCCAGCAGCTCGGGGACAGGGAGTGGTGAAGCTTTCTTT.

The chain uses TRBV5-4 and TRBJ2-1; 13 bases agree with TRBD2. The V gene end was trimmed by 4 bases and the J gene end by 5 bases; junction bases not matched to a gene: 3. Germline CDR1 SGHNT, CDR2 YYREEE (reference sequence). The CDR3 sequence is 15 residues long. The CDR3 sequence: CASSRGLAGDNEQFF. The CDR3 coding sequence is TGTGCCAGCAGCAGAGGACTAGCGGGAGACAATGAGCAGTTCTTC.

The chain combines TRBV18 with TRBJ1-2; D gene ambiguous. This CDR3 contains 15 residues. Germline assignment: CDR1 KGHSH and CDR2 LQKENI. V lost 8 bases and J 0 bases, leaving 16 bases between the germline ends. This chain's CDR3 is CASTMSPGANYGYTF. CDR3 DNA sequence: TGTGCCAGCACTATGTCCCCGGGAGCTAACTATGGCTACACCTTC.

The V call is TRBV25-1, the J call TRBJ2-7; 12 bases fit TRBD1. This CDR3 spans 17 amino acids. CDR1 MGHDK and CDR2 SYGVNS come from the germline V gene. J gave up 0 bases and V 2 bases, and 5 bases lay outside the gene matches. CDR3 amino acids: CASSEGDRGPPSYEQYF. DNA of the CDR3: TGTGCCAGCAGTGAAGGGGACAGGGGGCCCCCCTCCTACGAGCAGTACTTC.